Listed below are T cell receptor beta chains from one sample, sequenced in a study of human T cells and chemical hapten exposure. Using its own MiXCR run on the RACE reads, TCRdb lists one record per CDR3 protein. The repertoire has over 70,000 distinct CDR3 sequences, about 9% of them found once; the top ten carry roughly 3%. This specimen consisted of whole blood, obtained in connection with sensitization to the hapten diphenylcyclopropenone (DPC). These TCRs come from a woman aged 50 to 60 with alopecia areata. Some clones in this sample may be carry-over from other donors' samples. The CDR3 runs from the conserved cysteine through the conserved F or W. A D gene is named only where the DNA matches it firmly. Not every row has a clone size; where given, it reads once, few, many or a size class.

many TRBJ1-1 - TRBV18 TGTGCCAGCTCAAAGGGGGGCCCGGCGTGGGGCACTGAAGCTTTCTTT CASSKGGPAWGTEAFF
many TRBJ1-2 - TRBV30 TGTGCCTGGAGTGTGGACGGCTATGGCTACACCTTC CAWSVDGYGYTF
- TRBJ1-2 - TRBV2 TGTGCCAGCCTACAGGTTCTTAACTATGGCTACACCTTC CASLQVLNYGYTF
many TRBJ1-1 TRBD1 TRBV20-1 TGCAGTGCTAGAGATCAGGACAGGGGGCTTACTGAAGCTTTCTTT CSARDQDRGLTEAFF
few TRBJ2-1 TRBD2 TRBV11-2 TGTGCCAGTGGACTCCTTAGCGGGCTCTACAATGAGCAGTTCTTC CASGLLSGLYNEQFF
- TRBJ2-5 - TRBV7-9 TGTGCCAGCAGCTTATCCCAGGGACAAGAGACCCAGTACTTC CASSLSQGQETQYF
many TRBJ1-1 - TRBV6-6 TGTGCCAGCACTGCAGGGTACACTGAAGCTTTCTTT CASTAGYTEAFF
many TRBJ2-7 - TRBV3-1 TGTGCCAGCAGCCAAGATGTAACAGCCTACGAGCAGTACTTC CASSQDVTAYEQYF
- TRBJ2-3 TRBD2 TRBV3-1 TGTGCCAGCAGCCAAGGATTACTAGCGGGTGGTACGCAGTATTTT CASSQGLLAGGTQYF
- TRBJ1-1 TRBD1 TRBV5-1 TGCGCCAGCAGCTTGTTAGGGACAGGCTATGCTGAAGCTTTCTTT CASSLLGTGYAEAFF
- TRBJ2-4 - TRBV7-9 TGTGCCAGCAGCCCCGAGGGCAGTAAAAACATTCAGTACTTC CASSPEGSKNIQYF
- TRBJ2-3 - TRBV19 TGTGCCAGTAGTATAGGCCAGGCAGATACGCAGTATTTT CASSIGQADTQYF
few TRBJ1-1 - TRBV6-6 TGTGCCAGCAGTTACCCGACGGGCACTGAAGCTTTCTTT CASSYPTGTEAFF
few TRBJ1-6 - TRBV13 TGTGCCAGCAGCTTACGGGACACCCTCTCACCCCTCCACTTT CASSLRDTLSPLHF
many TRBJ1-1 - TRBV29-1 TGCAGCGGCTTCAGGGGTCCTAAGGAGGACGTCACTGAAGCTTTCTTT CSGFRGPKEDVTEAFF
- TRBJ1-1 - TRBV2 TGTGCCAGCTTAAACGAGGGGATGAACACTGAAGCTTTCTTT CASLNEGMNTEAFF
- TRBJ1-1 - TRBV6-2/TRBV6-3 TGTGCCAGCAGTCCCACAGGGATCAACACTGAAGCTTTCTTT CASSPTGINTEAFF
many TRBJ2-3 TRBD2 TRBV18 TGTGCCAGCTCACCATCAAGCGGGGGCTTCACAGATACGCAGTATTTT CASSPSSGGFTDTQYF
- TRBJ2-3 - TRBV10-3 TGTGCCATCATGGCATCGGATACGCAGTATTTT CAIMASDTQYF
many TRBJ1-6 - TRBV29-1 TGCAGCGCTGGGGGGACTGGGAATTCACCCCTCCACTTT CSAGGTGNSPLHF
- TRBJ2-1 TRBD2 TRBV28 TGTGCCAGCAGTTTCTTTAGCGGGGTATACAATGAGCAGTTCTTC CASSFFSGVYNEQFF
- TRBJ2-7 - TRBV12-3/TRBV12-4 TGTGCCAGCAGTTCTGACTGGGGCGAGCAGTACTTC CASSSDWGEQYF
- TRBJ1-2 - TRBV29-1 TGCAGCGCCGGAGGCAGTGGAGCTAACTATGGCTACACCTTC CSAGGSGANYGYTF
many TRBJ1-5 TRBD1 TRBV7-2 TGTGCCAGCAGCTTTGACAGGGGGCGGAATCAGCCCCAGCATTTT CASSFDRGRNQPQHF
- TRBJ2-3 - TRBV4-1 TGCGCCAGCAAGAGGGGGGGCACAGATACGCAGTATTTT CASKRGGTDTQYF
- TRBJ2-5 - TRBV20-1 TGCAGTGCCAACATACGAACAGCTGAGACAGGATGGTACGAAGAGACCCAGTACTTC CSANIRTAETGWYEETQYF
few TRBJ1-1 - TRBV28 TGTGCCAGCAGTAGGACAGATTTTAGGACTGAAGCTTTCTTT CASSRTDFRTEAFF
many TRBJ2-3 - TRBV29-1 TGCAGCGGGGCCCTGGGGGGGCAAGATACGCAGTATTTT CSGALGGQDTQYF
few TRBJ1-6 TRBD1 TRBV7-2 TGTGCCAGCAGCTCTCAGGGGGGTAATAATTCACCCCTCCACTTT CASSSQGGNNSPLHF
- TRBJ2-1 - TRBV20-1 TGCAGTGCCCACTGGGGGATCTACAATGAGCAGTTCTTC CSAHWGIYNEQFF